A single sample gave rise to the 23 T cell receptor beta chains below, sequenced in a study of vaccination effects on CD4 cells after COVID-19. Antigen-specific CD4+ T cells expanded by the ViraFEST assay with viral peptide pools were then sequenced. At the end of more than 8 days of culture, CD4+ T cells were isolated. Participants were given two doses of BNT162b2 or mRNA-1273 vaccine. No antigens are known for them. The table came from immunoSEQ multiplex PCR; TCRdb's copy has only in-frame clones and leaves some out. The sample records about 64,000 clones, approximately 78% being singletons. The sequencing here drew on CD4+ T cells from PBMCs cultured with HCoV-OC43 spike peptides, taken after COVID-19 vaccination. As to subset: HCoV-OC43 spike overlapping peptide pool stimulation. The receptors here all came from a human donor who received a COVID-19 vaccine.

The chain has TRBV7-3 and TRBJ2-5, with D perhaps matching TRBD1 or TRBD2 (5 bases each). Trimming pared 1 base from V and 2 bases from J, leaving 8 bases between. This CDR3 has 14 amino acids. CDR1 SGHTA and CDR2 FQGTGA come from the germline V gene. This CDR3 reads CASSLNGTQETQYF. The CDR3 DNA follows: TGTGCCAGCAGCTTAAACGGGACGCAAGAGACCCAGTACTTC. Full variable domain (remainder filled in from reference TRBV7-3 and TRBJ2-5): GAGVSQTPSNKVTEKGKYVELRCDPISGHTALYWYRQSLGQGPEFLIYFQGTGAADDSGLPNDRFFAVRPEGSVSTLKIQRTERGDSAVYLCASSLNGTQETQYFGPGTRLLVL.

The rearrangement uses TRBV7-9 and TRBJ2-4, with TRBD1 as a possible D gene (5 bases). The germline V and J ends were trimmed by 5 bases and 0 bases, with 14 bases remaining between them. The CDR3 covers 16 residues. The germline gives CDR1 SEHNR, CDR2 FQNEAQ (reference sequence). The CDR3, as DNA: TGTGCCAGCAGCCTCGACAGCGCACTAGCCAAAAACATTCAGTACTTC. Translation: CASSLDSALAKNIQYF.

This clone was found once. The chain employs TRBV2 and TRBJ2-1; D uncertain. The CDR3 covers 12 residues. The V gene's germline CDR1 is SNHLY and CDR2 FYNNEI. CDR3 residues: CASGLSYNEQFF. The CDR3 region has the DNA TGTGCAAGTGGGCTTTCCTACAATGAGCAGTTCTTC.

The CDR3 DNA is TGTGCCAGCAGCTTAACTGCTGGACTTGAAGGGGAGACCCAGTACTTC. Amino acids: CASSLTAGLEGETQYF. V gene TRBV7-3 combines with J gene TRBJ2-5; the D gene is possibly TRBD2 (5 bases). V was trimmed by 0 bases and J by 5 bases, leaving 16 bases between them. The CDR3 sequence is 16 residues long. The germline V gene encodes CDR1 SGHTA and CDR2 FQGTGA.

V gene TRBV5-1 combines with J gene TRBJ2-1; D is uncertain. The CDR3 covers 14 residues. Between the trimmed V and J ends, which lost 0 bases and 5 bases, there was a span of 9 bases. The germline V gene encodes CDR1 SGHRS and CDR2 YFSETQ. CDR3 residues: CASSLDGADNEQFF. In nucleotides, the CDR3 is TGCGCCAGCAGCTTGGATGGTGCGGACAATGAGCAGTTCTTC.

The genes are TRBV3-1 (or the pseudogene TRBV3-2) and TRBJ1-5; 9 nucleotides line up with TRBD1. The CDR3 spans 12 residues. V was clipped by 4 bases and J by 15 bases; unmatched bases: 7. In germline, CDR1 is LGHDT, CDR2 YNNKEL (reference sequence). CDR3 region: CASSLRDRDLHF. The CDR3 region has the DNA TGTGCCAGCAGCCTCCGGGACAGGGATCTGCATTTT.

The chain links TRBV2 to TRBJ2-1; 10 bases match TRBD1. The CDR3 sequence is 15 residues long. V shed 6 bases, J shed 8 bases, and the junction held 10 bases outside the gene matches. Germline CDR1 SNHLY, CDR2 FYNNEI. The CDR3 protein is CASRARQGAPDEQFF. The CDR3 DNA reads as TGTGCCAGCAGAGCGAGACAGGGGGCGCCGGATGAGCAGTTCTTC.

The chain combines TRBV18 with TRBJ2-3; no definite D call. Germline V gene data show CDR1 as KGHSH and CDR2 as LQKENI. V was shortened by 3 bases and J by 2 bases, with 9 bases between the two germline ends. The length of the CDR3 is 14 residues. The CDR3 nucleotides are TGTGCCAGCTCACCCGGCTCTGACACAGATACGCAGTATTTT. It codes for CASSPGSDTDTQYF.

The CDR3 nucleotides are TGTGCCAGCAGCTTGGGCGGGGCCCAAGAGACCCAGTACTTC. This translates into CASSLGGAQETQYF. The genes are TRBV5-4 and TRBJ2-5; D perhaps matches TRBD2 (6 bases). The V gene lost 0 bases and the J gene lost 1 base, with 7 bases spanning the gap. CDR1 SGHNT and CDR2 YYREEE come from the germline V gene (reference sequence). The CDR3 is 14 amino acids.

This chain joins TRBV5-1 and TRBJ2-2; D uncertain. This CDR3 has 14 amino acids. Trimming stripped 0 bases from V and 5 bases from J, with 8 bases between. Germline V gene data show CDR1 as SGHRS and CDR2 as YFSETQ. CDR3 in amino acids: CASSLGQLTGELFF. The CDR3 nucleotides read TGCGCCAGCAGCTTGGGTCAGTTAACCGGGGAGCTGTTTTTT.

The chain couples TRBV29-1 to TRBJ1-3; a possible D gene is TRBD1 (6 bases). V was shortened by 7 bases and J by 0 bases, with 16 bases between the two germline ends. This CDR3 contains 15 residues. Germline V lookup: CDR1 SQVTM, CDR2 ANQGSEA. The CDR3 nucleotides read TGCAGCGCGGTAGGGGGACCCTTCTCTGGAAACACCATATATTTT. Its protein product is CSAVGGPFSGNTIYF.

The chain is built from TRBV18 and TRBJ2-3; D is undetermined. Germline-derived CDR1 and CDR2 are KGHSH and LQKENI. The ends were cut back, 1 base at V and 5 bases at J, with 10 bases in the middle. CDR3 length: 14 residues. The CDR3 loop is CASSPRNSQDTQYF. The DNA of the CDR3 is TGTGCCAGCTCACCACGTAACAGTCAAGATACGCAGTATTTT.

The J gene is TRBJ2-5, the V gene TRBV11-3; possibly TRBD1 or TRBD2 for D (6 bases each). Germline CDR1 SGHNT, CDR2 YENEEA. This CDR3 has 13 residues. V was cut by 5 bases and J by 7 bases, with 14 bases left in between. The CDR3 DNA reads TGTGCCAGCAGCCCGGGGGCCCTGGGGACCCAGTACTTC. It encodes CASSPGALGTQYF.

The rearrangement links TRBV6-5 to TRBJ2-1; 9 bases line up with TRBD1. Germline V gene lookup returns CDR1 MNHEY and CDR2 SVGAGI. This CDR3 has 15 residues. V lost 0 bases and J lost 6; bases outside the gene matches: 3. The CDR3 is CASSYSRTGVNEQFF. CDR3 bases: TGTGCCAGCAGTTACTCAAGGACAGGGGTCAATGAGCAGTTCTTC.

The chain employs TRBV7-3 and TRBJ2-3; 8 bases align to TRBD2. CDR1 is SGHTA, CDR2 FQGTGA, per germline. V dropped 8 bases and J dropped 3; count of bases not matched to a gene: 4. CDR3 length: 13 residues. The DNA of the CDR3 is TGTGCCAGCGCAAAGCGGGGGACAGATACGCAGTATTTT. Translation gives CASAKRGTDTQYF.

This clone was detected a few times. This specimen includes other DNA sequences encoding the same CDR3. V and J are TRBV5-1 and TRBJ2-5; 9 nucleotides match TRBD2. This CDR3 has 14 residues. Germline V CDR1 and CDR2: SGHRS, YFSETQ. Trimming at V came to 3 bases and at J to 5 bases, leaving 5 bases not matched to a gene. This CDR3 reads CASSSGTSLETQYF. The CDR3 DNA reads TGCGCCAGCAGCTCCGGGACTAGCCTGGAGACCCAGTACTTC.

This clone was counted between two and nine times. The chain combines TRBV6-5 with TRBJ1-2, with 9 nucleotides matching TRBD1. Trimming cost V 7 bases and J 8 bases; bases outside gene matches: 8. This CDR3 region has 13 residues. Germline lookup yields CDR1 MNHEY and CDR2 SVGAGI. CDR3 sequence: CASTPRTGEGYTF. In nucleotides, the CDR3 is TGTGCCAGCACCCCCAGGACAGGGGAAGGCTACACCTTC.

This clone was seen more than once but under ten times. The V and J genes are TRBV6-5 and TRBJ2-1; D tentatively reads TRBD1 or TRBD2 (5 bases each). CDR1 is MNHEY, CDR2 SVGAGI, per germline. The CDR3 is made up of 13 amino acids. DNA for the CDR3: TGTGCGTTGCGTACAGGAGGAGGCAATGAGCAGTTCTTC. As protein: CALRTGGGNEQFF.

J is TRBJ2-2 and V is TRBV5-1; 9 bases line up with TRBD2. Germline V gives CDR1 SGHRS, CDR2 YFSETQ. With V trimmed by 3 bases and J by 7 bases, 10 bases remained unmatched. This CDR3 comprises 16 residues. The CDR3 protein is CASSYSGGIDVGELFF. The DNA of the CDR3 is TGCGCCAGCAGCTATAGCGGGGGCATCGACGTCGGGGAGCTGTTTTTT.

This rearrangement joins TRBV5-1 to TRBJ1-4; D call uncertain. The germline V gene has CDR1 SGHRS and CDR2 YFSETQ. The CDR3 is 15 amino acids. Trimming shortened V by 0 bases and J by 5 bases, and 11 bases separated the two germline ends. The CDR3, as DNA: TGCGCCAGCAGCTTGGGCGCCCAAGGGAATGAAAAACTGTTTTTT. Protein product: CASSLGAQGNEKLFF.

This chain connects TRBV19 to TRBJ1-2, with D possibly being TRBD1 (5 bases). The germline V and J ends were trimmed by 3 bases and 12 bases, with 17 bases remaining between them. CDR1 and CDR2 (germline): LNHDA, SQIVND (reference sequence). The CDR3 covers 13 residues. The CDR3 DNA reads TGTGCCAGTAGTATTGTGGGGACTCCGTCCGACACCTTC. The encoded protein is CASSIVGTPSDTF. Combining the CDR3 with reference TRBV19 and TRBJ1-2 gives the whole variable domain DGGITQSPKYLFRKEGQNVTLSCEQNLNHDAMYWYRQDPGQGLRLIYYSQIVNDFQKGDIAEGYSVSREKKESFPLTVTSAQKNPTAFYLCASSIVGTPSDTFGSGTRLTVV.

The V call is TRBV13, the J call TRBJ2-7; D possibly corresponds to TRBD1 (5 bases). Germline V CDR1 and CDR2: PRHDT, FYEKMQ (reference sequence). V was shortened by 3 bases and J by 6 bases, with 9 bases between the two germline ends. This CDR3 has 12 amino acids. CDR3 nucleotides: TGTGCCAGCAGCTTGTTGGGGCGCGAGCAGTACGTC. Protein: CASSLLGREQYV.

This clone showed up just a few times. CDR3 region: CASSFRDRALCEQYV. CDR3 sequence (DNA): TGTGCCAGCAGCTTCCGGGACAGGGCACTCTGCGAGCAGTACGTC. The chain carries TRBV7-9 and TRBJ2-7; 9 bases agree with TRBD1. Germline CDR1 is SEHNR and CDR2 is FQNEAQ (reference sequence). The CDR3 covers 15 residues. V was clipped by 3 bases and J by 6 bases; unmatched bases: 9.